Detailed here is one T cell receptor beta chain. Antigen: not known. These data originate in a study of T-cell memory formation after mild COVID-19. In the study overall: TCR clusters showed largely donor specificity. Study-level findings and limits: Nothing confirmed that second-wave clones peaking on day 37 were specific for SARS-CoV-2. Clones contracting day 15 to 85 were balanced CD4/CD8; later expanders leaned CD4+.

Germline assignment: CDR1 MNHNS and CDR2 SASEGT. V shed 6 bases and J 4 bases; nucleotides not matched to a gene: 4. The CDR3 loop spans 13 amino acids. Using constant-segment primers, 5'RACE produced TCR alpha and TCR beta cDNA libraries carrying sample barcodes and UMIs. Using its own MiXCR run on the 5' RACE reads, TCRdb lists one record per CDR3 protein. The sample includes just over 50,000 distinct CDR3 sequences, over 9% of them seen just once. The chain recombines TRBV6-1 with TRBJ1-2; 8 nucleotides line up with TRBD1. This clonotype was sampled from an adult woman who had mild COVID-19 (a few samples of this study predate the infection). Cell type and time point are not known. Sequencing was performed on PBMCs or a T cell subset sorted from them (not recorded which). CDR3 nucleotides: TGTGCCAGCAGGGAAACAGGGGGCTATGGCTACACCTTC. Protein: CASRETGGYGYTF.